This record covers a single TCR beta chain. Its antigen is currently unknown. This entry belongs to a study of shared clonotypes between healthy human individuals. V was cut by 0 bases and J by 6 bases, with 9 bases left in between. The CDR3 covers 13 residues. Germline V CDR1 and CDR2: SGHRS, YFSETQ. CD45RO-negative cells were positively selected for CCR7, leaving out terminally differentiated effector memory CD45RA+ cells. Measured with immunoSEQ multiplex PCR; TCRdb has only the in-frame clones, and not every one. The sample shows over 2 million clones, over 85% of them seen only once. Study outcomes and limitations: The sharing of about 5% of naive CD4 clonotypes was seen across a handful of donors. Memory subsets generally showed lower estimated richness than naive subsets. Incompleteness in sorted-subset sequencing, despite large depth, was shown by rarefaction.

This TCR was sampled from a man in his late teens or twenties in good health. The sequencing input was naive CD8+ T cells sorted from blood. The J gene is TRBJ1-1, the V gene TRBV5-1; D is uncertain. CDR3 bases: TGCGCCAGCAGCTTGGGTGGTGACTCTGAAGCTTTCTTT. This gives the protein CASSLGGDSEAFF.